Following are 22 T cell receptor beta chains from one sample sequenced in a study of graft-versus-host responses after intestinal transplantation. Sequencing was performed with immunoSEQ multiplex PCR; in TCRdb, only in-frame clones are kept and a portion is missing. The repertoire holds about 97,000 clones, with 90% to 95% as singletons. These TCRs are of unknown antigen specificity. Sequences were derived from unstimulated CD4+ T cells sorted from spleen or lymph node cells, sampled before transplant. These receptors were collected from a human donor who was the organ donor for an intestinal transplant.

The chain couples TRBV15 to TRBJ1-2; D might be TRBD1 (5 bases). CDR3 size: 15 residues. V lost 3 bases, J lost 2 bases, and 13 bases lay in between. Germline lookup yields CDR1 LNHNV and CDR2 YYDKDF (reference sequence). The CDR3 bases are TGTGCCACCAGCAGGGGAGGGGTAGAGAACTATGGCTACACCTTC. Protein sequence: CATSRGGVENYGYTF. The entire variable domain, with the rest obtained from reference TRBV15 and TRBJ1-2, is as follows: DAMVIQNPRYQVTQFGKPVTLSCSQTLNHNVMYWYQQKSSQAPKLLFHYYDKDFNNEADTPDNFQSRRPNTSFCFLDIRSPGLGDTAMYLCATSRGGVENYGYTFGSGTRLTVV.

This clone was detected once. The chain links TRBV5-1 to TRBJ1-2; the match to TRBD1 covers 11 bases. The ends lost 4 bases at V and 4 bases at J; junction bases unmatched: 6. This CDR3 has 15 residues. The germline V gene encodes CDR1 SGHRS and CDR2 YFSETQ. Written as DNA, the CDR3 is TGCGCCAGCAGCCCCGGGACAGGGGGACCCTATGGCTACACCTTC. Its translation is CASSPGTGGPYGYTF.

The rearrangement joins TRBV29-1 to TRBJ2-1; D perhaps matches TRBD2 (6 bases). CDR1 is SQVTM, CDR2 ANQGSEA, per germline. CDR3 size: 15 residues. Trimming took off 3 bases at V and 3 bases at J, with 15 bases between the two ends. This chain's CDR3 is CSVEAPGVNYNEQFF. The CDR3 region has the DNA TGCAGCGTTGAGGCCCCGGGGGTGAACTACAATGAGCAGTTCTTC.

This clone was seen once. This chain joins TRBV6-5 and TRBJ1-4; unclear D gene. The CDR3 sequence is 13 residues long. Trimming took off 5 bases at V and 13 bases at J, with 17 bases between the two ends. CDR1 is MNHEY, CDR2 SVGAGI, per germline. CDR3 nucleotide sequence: TGTGCCAGCAGTCCCGCGGCCAGTGAGGCACTGTTTTTT. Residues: CASSPAASEALFF.

CDR3 sequence (DNA): TGTGCCAGCACACAGGGGATCGATGGCTACACCTTC. Encoded protein: CASTQGIDGYTF. The V gene is TRBV18, the J gene TRBJ1-2, with 7 bases that match TRBD1. V lost 8 bases and J lost 6; bases outside the gene matches: 6. There are 12 residues in the CDR3. Germline assignment: CDR1 KGHSH and CDR2 LQKENI.

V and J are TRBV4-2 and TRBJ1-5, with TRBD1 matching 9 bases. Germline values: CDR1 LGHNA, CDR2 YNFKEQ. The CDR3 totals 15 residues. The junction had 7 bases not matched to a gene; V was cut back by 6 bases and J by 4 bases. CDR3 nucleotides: TGTGCCAGCAGGCGGGACAGGGAATGGAATCAGCCCCAGCATTTT. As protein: CASRRDREWNQPQHF.

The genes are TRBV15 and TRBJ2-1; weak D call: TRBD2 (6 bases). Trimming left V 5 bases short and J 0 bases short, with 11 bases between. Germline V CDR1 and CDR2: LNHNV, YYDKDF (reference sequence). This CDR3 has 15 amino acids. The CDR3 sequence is CATSPGGVSYNEQFF. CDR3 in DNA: TGTGCCACCAGCCCCGGGGGAGTCTCCTACAATGAGCAGTTCTTC.

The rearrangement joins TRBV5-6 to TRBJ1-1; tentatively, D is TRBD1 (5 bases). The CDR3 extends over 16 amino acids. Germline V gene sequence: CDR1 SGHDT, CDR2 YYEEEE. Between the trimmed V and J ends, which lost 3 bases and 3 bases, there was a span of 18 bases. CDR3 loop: CASSSTTRAFYTEAFF. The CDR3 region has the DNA TGTGCCAGCAGCTCAACTACCAGGGCCTTTTACACTGAAGCTTTCTTT.

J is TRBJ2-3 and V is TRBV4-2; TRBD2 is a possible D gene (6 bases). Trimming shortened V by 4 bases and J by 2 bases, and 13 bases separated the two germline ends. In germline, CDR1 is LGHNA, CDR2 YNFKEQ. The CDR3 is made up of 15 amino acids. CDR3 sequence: CASSLWAGSTDTQYF. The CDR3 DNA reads TGTGCCAGCAGCCTCTGGGCGGGGTCCACAGATACGCAGTATTTT.

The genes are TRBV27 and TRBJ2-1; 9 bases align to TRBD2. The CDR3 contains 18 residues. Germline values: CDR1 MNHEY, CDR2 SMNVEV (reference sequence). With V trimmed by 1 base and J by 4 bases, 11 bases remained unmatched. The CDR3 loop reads CASSLWGGGGASYNEQFF. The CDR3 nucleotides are TGTGCCAGCAGTTTATGGGGTGGCGGGGGGGCCTCTTACAATGAGCAGTTCTTC.

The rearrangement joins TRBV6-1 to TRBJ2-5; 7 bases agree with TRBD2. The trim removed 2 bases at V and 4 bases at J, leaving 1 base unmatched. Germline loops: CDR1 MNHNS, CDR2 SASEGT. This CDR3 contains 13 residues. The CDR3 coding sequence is TGTGCCAGCAGTGAACTAGCGGCAGAGACCCAGTACTTC. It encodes CASSELAAETQYF.

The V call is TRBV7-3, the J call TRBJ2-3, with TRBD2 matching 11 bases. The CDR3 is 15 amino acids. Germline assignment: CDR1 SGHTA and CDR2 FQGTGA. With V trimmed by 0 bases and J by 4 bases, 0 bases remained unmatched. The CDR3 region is CASSLTSGGADTQYF. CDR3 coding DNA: TGTGCCAGCAGCTTAACTAGCGGGGGGGCAGATACGCAGTATTTT.

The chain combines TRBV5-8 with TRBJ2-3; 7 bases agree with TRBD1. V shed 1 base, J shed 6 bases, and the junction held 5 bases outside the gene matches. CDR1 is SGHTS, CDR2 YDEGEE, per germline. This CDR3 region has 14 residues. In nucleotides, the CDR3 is TGTGCCAGCAGCTTGAGGGGGCTGTCGGATACGCAGTATTTT. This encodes CASSLRGLSDTQYF.

The CDR3 bases are TGTGCCAGCAGCTTGGGTCGGGACAGGGGAGGCACCGGGGAGCTGTTTTTT. Translation: CASSLGRDRGGTGELFF. The V gene is TRBV5-4, the J gene TRBJ2-2; 10 bases line up with TRBD1. Germline CDR1 SGHNT, CDR2 YYREEE (reference sequence). There are 17 residues in the CDR3. V shed 0 bases and J 4 bases; nucleotides not matched to a gene: 6.

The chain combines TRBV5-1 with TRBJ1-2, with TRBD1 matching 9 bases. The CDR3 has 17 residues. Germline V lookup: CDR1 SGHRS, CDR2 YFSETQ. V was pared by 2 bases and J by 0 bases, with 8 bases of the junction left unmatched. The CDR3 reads CASSFTGGAGPNYGYTF. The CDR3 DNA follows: TGCGCCAGCAGCTTTACAGGGGGCGCGGGGCCTAACTATGGCTACACCTTC.

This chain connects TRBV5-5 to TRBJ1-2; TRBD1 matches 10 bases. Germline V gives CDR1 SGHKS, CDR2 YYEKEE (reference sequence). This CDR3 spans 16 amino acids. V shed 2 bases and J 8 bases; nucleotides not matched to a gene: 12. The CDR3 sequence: CASSLRDRGRSRGYTF. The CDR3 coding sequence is TGTGCCAGCAGCTTAAGGGACAGGGGTCGGTCGAGAGGCTACACCTTC.

CDR3 protein: CASSSTSGGATQSDTQYF. CDR3 sequence (DNA): TGCGCCAGCAGCTCGACTAGCGGGGGGGCCACACAATCAGATACGCAGTATTTT. The chain has TRBV5-1 and TRBJ2-3, with 14 bases fitting TRBD2. Germline V lookup: CDR1 SGHRS, CDR2 YFSETQ. This CDR3 contains 18 residues. J gave up 4 bases and V 3 bases, and 10 bases lay outside the gene matches.

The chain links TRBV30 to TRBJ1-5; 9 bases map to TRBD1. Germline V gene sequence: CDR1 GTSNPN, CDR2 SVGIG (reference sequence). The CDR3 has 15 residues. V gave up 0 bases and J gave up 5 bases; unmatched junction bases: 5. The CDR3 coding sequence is TGTGCCTGGAGTGTACGTAGGACAGGGGATCAGCCCCAGCATTTT. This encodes CAWSVRRTGDQPQHF.

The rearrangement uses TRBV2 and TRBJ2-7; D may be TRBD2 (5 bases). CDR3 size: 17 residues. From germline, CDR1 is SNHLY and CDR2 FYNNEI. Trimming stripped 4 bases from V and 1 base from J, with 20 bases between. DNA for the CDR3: TGTGCCAGCAGTGTGTCCAGTAACGGGGTTGGGTCCTACGAGCAGTACTTC. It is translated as CASSVSSNGVGSYEQYF.

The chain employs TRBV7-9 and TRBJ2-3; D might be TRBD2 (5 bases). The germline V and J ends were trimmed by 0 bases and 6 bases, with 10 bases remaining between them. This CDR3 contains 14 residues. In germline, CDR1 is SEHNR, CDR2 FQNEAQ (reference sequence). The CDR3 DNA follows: TGTGCCAGCAGCTTAGCTAGGCCGGGGGATACGCAGTATTTT. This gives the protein CASSLARPGDTQYF. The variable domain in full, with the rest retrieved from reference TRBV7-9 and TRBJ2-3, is DTGVSQNPRHKITKRGQNVTFRCDPISEHNRLYWYRQTLGQGPEFLTYFQNEAQLEKSRLLSDRFSAERPKGSFSTLEIQRTEQGDSAMYLCASSLARPGDTQYFGPGTRLTVL.

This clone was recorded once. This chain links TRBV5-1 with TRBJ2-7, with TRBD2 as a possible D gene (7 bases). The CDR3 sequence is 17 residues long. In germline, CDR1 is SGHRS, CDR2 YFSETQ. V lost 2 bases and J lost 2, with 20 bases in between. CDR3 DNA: TGCGCCAGCAGCTTTCGTCTTCTTGCGGGGGCCGCCTACGAGCAGTACTTC. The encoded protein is CASSFRLLAGAAYEQYF.

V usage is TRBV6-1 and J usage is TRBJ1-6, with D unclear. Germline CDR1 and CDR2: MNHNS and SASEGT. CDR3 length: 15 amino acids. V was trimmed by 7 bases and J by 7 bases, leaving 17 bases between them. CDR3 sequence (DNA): TGTGCCAGCACCCTAGGTCCGTGGTGGAATTCACCCCTCCACTTT. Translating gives CASTLGPWWNSPLHF.